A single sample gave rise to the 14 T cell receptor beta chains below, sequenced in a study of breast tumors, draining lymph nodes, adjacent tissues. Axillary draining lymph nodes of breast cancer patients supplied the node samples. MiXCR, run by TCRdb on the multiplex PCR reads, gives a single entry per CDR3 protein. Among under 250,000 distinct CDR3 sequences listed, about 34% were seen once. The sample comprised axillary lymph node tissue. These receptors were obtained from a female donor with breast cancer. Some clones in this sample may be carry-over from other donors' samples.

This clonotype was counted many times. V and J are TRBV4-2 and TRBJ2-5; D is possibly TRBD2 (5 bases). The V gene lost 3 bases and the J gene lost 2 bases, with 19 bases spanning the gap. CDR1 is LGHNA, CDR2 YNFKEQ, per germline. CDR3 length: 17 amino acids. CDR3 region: CASSHPAPSGPQETQYF. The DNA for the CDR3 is TGTGCCAGCAGCCACCCCGCCCCGAGCGGACCTCAAGAGACCCAGTACTTC.

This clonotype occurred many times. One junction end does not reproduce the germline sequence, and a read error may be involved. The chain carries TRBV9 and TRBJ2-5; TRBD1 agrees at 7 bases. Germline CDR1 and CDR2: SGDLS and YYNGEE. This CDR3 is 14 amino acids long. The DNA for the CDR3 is TGTGCCAGCAGCGGGGGGACAGTTCAAGAGACCCAGTCCTTC. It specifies CASSGGTVQETQSF. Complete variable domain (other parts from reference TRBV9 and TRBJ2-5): DSGVTQTPKHLITATGQRVTLRCSPRSGDLSVYWYQQSLDQGLQFLIQYYNGEERAKGNILERFSAQQFPDLHSELNLSSLELGDSALYFCASSGGTVQETQSFGPGTRLLVL.

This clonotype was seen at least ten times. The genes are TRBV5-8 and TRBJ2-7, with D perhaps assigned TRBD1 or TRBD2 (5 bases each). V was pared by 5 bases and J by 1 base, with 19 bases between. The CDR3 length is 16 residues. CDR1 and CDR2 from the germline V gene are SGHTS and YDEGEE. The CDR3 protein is CASRISGTFGSYEQYF. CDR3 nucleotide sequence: TGTGCCAGCAGGATCTCAGGGACCTTCGGGTCCTACGAGCAGTACTTC.

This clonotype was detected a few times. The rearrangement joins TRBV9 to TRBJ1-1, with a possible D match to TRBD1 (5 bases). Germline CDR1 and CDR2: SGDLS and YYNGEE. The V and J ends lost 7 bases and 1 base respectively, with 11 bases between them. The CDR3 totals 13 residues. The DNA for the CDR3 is TGTGCCAGCGACGGGGGAGAGAACACTGAAGCTTTCTTT. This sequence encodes CASDGGENTEAFF.

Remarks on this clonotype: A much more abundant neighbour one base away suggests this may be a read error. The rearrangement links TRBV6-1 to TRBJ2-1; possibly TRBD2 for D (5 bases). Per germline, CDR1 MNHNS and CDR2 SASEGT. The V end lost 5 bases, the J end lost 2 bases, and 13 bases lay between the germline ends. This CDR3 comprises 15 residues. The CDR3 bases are TGTGCCAGCAGTCACATAGCGAACGCCTACAATGAGCAGTTCTTC. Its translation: CASSHIANAYNEQFF.

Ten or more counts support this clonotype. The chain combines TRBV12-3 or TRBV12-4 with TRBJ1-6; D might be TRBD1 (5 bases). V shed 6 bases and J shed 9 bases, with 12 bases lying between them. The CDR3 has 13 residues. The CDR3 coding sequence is TGTGCCAGCAGCCCATCGGGGGGTTCACCCCTCCACTTT. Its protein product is CASSPSGGSPLHF.

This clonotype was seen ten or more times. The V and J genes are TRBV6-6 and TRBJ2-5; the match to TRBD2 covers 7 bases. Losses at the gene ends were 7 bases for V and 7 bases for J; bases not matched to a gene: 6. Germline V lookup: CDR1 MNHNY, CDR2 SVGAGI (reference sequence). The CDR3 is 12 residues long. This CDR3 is CASKGGDWTQYF. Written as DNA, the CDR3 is TGTGCCAGCAAGGGAGGGGACTGGACCCAGTACTTC.

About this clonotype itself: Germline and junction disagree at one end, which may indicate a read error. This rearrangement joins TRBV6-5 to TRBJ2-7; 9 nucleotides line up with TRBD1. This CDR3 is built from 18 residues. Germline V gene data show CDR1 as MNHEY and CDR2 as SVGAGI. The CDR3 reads CASSHHAADRGAPYEQHF. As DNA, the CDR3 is TGTGCCAGCAGTCACCACGCCGCGGACAGGGGAGCACCCTACGAGCAGCACTTC.

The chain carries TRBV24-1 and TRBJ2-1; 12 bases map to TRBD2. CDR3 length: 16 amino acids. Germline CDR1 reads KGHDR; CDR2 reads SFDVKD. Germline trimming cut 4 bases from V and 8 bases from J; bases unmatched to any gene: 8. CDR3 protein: CATSDLRTSGTDEQFF. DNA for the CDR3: TGTGCCACCAGTGACCTTCGGACTAGCGGGACTGATGAGCAGTTCTTC.

In DNA form, the CDR3 reads TGTGCCAGCTCACCACCGGGGACTAGCGGGTATCATGAGCAGTTCTTC. Its translation: CASSPPGTSGYHEQFF. The chain recombines TRBV18 with TRBJ2-1; 12 bases map to TRBD2. The CDR3 extends over 16 amino acids. Germline-derived CDR1 and CDR2 are KGHSH and LQKENI. V lost 0 bases to trimming and J lost 8 bases; unmatched junction nucleotides: 5.

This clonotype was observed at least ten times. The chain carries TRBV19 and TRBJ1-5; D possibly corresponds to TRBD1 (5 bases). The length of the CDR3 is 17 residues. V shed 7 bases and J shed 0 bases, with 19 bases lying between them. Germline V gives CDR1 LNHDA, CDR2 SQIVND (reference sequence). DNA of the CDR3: TGTGCCAGTATCTCCCTGGGCAGGGCACTTAGCAATCAGCCCCAGCATTTT. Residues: CASISLGRALSNQPQHF.

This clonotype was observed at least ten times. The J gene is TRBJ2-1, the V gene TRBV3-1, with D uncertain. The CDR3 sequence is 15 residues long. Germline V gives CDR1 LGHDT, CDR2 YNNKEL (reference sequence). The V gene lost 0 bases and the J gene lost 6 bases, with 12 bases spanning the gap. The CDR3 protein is CASSQESYRFNEQFF. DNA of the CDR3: TGTGCCAGCAGCCAAGAATCTTACCGGTTCAATGAGCAGTTCTTC.

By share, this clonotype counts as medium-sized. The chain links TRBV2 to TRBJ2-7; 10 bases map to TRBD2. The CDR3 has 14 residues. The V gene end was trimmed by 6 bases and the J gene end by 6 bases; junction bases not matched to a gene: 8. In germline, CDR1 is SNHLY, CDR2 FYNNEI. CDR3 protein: CASRAGGPVTEQYF. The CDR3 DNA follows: TGTGCCAGCAGAGCGGGAGGGCCGGTCACCGAGCAGTACTTC.

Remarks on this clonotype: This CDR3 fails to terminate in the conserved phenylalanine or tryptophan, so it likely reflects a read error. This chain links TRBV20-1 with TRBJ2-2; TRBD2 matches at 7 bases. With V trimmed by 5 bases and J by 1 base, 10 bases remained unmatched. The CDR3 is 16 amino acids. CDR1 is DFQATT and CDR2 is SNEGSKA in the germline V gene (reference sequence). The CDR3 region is CSAGIGGRLNTGELFL. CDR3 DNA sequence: TGCAGTGCTGGGATAGGCGGGAGATTGAACACCGGGGAGCTGTTTTTA.